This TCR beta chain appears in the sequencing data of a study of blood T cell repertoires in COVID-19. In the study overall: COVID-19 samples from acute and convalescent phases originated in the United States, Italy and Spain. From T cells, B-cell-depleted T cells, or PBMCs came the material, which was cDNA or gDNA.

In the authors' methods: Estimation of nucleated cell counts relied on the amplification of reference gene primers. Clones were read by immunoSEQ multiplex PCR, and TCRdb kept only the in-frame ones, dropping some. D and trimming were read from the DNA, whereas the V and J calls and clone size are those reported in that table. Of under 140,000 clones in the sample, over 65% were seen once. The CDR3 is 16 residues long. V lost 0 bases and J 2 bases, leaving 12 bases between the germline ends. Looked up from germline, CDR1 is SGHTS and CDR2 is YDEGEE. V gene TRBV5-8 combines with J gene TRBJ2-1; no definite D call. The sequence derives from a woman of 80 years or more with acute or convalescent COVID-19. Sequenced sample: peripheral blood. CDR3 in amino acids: CASSLAVTITYNEQFF. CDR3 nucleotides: TGTGCCAGCAGCTTGGCGGTTACCATAACCTACAATGAGCAGTTCTTC. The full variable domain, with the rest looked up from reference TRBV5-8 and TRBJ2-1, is EAGVTQSPTHLIKTRGQQATLRCSPISGHTSVYWYQQALGLGLQFLLWYDEGEERNRGNFPPRFSGRQFPNYSSELNVNALELEDSALYLCASSLAVTITYNEQFFGPGTRLTVL.